A selection of T cell receptor beta chains follows, all from one sample in a study of blood T cell repertoires in COVID-19. Using immunoSEQ multiplex PCR, the repertoire was profiled, and TCRdb retains in-frame clones only, with some absent. There are around 200,000 clones in the sample; 80% to 90% occur only once, and around 4.5% lies in the top ten. Sequencing was performed on PBMCs or T cells enriched from blood (not recorded which). These receptors came from a woman in her twenties or thirties who had been exposed to COVID-19. Each CDR3 is given with its conserved first and last residue. A D gene is named only where the DNA matches it firmly. Some rows mark clone size as missing; the rest say once, few, many or name a class of expanded clone.

.,TRBV6-5,.,TRBJ2-3,TGTGCCAGCGAAGTAGGGGGGGCTGCAGATACGCAGTATTTT,CASEVGGAADTQYF
.,TRBV19,.,TRBJ2-3,TGTGCCAGTAGCCGGACGATGCGGGCCACAGATACGCAGTATTTT,CASSRTMRATDTQYF
TRBD2,TRBV12-5,.,TRBJ2-4,TGTGCTAGTGGCCCCAGCGGGGGGGCGGCCAAAAACATTCAGTACTTC,CASGPSGGAAKNIQYF
TRBD2,TRBV7-3,.,TRBJ2-3,TGTGCCAGCAGTTTAGCGGGGGGCACAGATACGCAGTATTTT,CASSLAGGTDTQYF
TRBD1,TRBV5-4,few,TRBJ1-6,TGTGCCAGCAGCTTGGTCGGACAGGGGAAGGGGACCTATAATTCACCCCTCCACTTT,CASSLVGQGKGTYNSPLHF
.,TRBV6-5,.,TRBJ1-5,TGTGCCAGCAGCAGGGGTAACAATCAGCCCCAGCATTTT,CASSRGNNQPQHF
TRBD1,TRBV9,.,TRBJ1-1,TGTGCCAGCAGCGTAGTATTCGAGGGGGCCAACACTGAAGCTTTCTTT,CASSVVFEGANTEAFF
TRBD1,TRBV4-1,.,TRBJ2-7,TGCGCCAGCCGCGCCGGGACAGGGAACTCCTACGAGCAGTACTTC,CASRAGTGNSYEQYF
TRBD1,TRBV7-8,.,TRBJ1-6,TGTGCCAGCAGCCCAAGGACAGGGTATAATTCACCCCTCCACTTT,CASSPRTGYNSPLHF
.,TRBV5-4,.,TRBJ1-1,TGTGCCAGCAGCCTGGACATGAACACTGAAGCTTTCTTT,CASSLDMNTEAFF
.,TRBV7-6,.,TRBJ2-3,TGTGCCAGCAGCCGAAGTTTGGGGGCTGGCACAGATACGCAGTATTTT,CASSRSLGAGTDTQYF
.,TRBV12-5,.,TRBJ2-3,TGTGCTAGTGGTCCTGGGAACAGGGCGACAGATACGCAGTATTTT,CASGPGNRATDTQYF
TRBD1,TRBV7-9,.,TRBJ1-2,TGTGCCAGCAGCTTAGGGACAGGGATTCACTATGGCTACACCTTC,CASSLGTGIHYGYTF
.,TRBV30,.,TRBJ2-7,TGTGCCTGGAGTTCAGGGAACGAGCAGTACTTC,CAWSSGNEQYF
TRBD1,TRBV9,.,TRBJ2-7,TGTGCCAGCAGCGTGGACTGGACAGGGTACCACGAGCAGTACTTC,CASSVDWTGYHEQYF
TRBD1,TRBV9,once,TRBJ2-2,TGTGCCAGCAGCCCACGTCGGGGGGGACAGGGGACCACCGGGGAGCTGTTTTTT,CASSPRRGGQGTTGELFF
TRBD2,TRBV28,.,TRBJ2-7,TGTGCCAGCAGTTTCCGTGCAGTGACTAGCGGGTTCTCCTACGAGCAGTACTTC,CASSFRAVTSGFSYEQYF
.,TRBV9,.,TRBJ1-5,TGTGCCAGCAGCGTAGCGGCAGGGGATCAGCCCCAGCATTTT,CASSVAAGDQPQHF
TRBD1,TRBV6-1,.,TRBJ2-6,TGTGCCAGCAGTGATGGACAGGGGGCGCTTGGGGCCAACGTCCTGACTTTC,CASSDGQGALGANVLTF
TRBD1,TRBV6-5,.,TRBJ2-7,TGTGCCAGCAGTTATGGGGGACAGGCCTACGAGCAGTACTTC,CASSYGGQAYEQYF
.,TRBV27,.,TRBJ1-5,TGTGCCAGCAGTCTGGCGGGATTGCGCAATCAGCCCCAGCATTTT,CASSLAGLRNQPQHF
TRBD1,TRBV18,.,TRBJ2-7,TGTGCCAGCTCACCTGCAGGGGGCGCTTTCCACGAGCAGTACTTC,CASSPAGGAFHEQYF
.,TRBV7-8,.,TRBJ1-1,TGTGCCAGCACCAAATTTTCCGGTCCCCCTCGGACTGAAGCTTTCTTT,CASTKFSGPPRTEAFF
TRBD2,TRBV6-5,.,TRBJ2-7,TGTGCCAGCAGGGGAGGGAAGAGGAGCGAGCAGTACTTC,CASRGGKRSEQYF
.,TRBV28,.,TRBJ1-2,TGTGCCAGCAGTTTAAACCGAGAACAGGGTGACTATGGCTACACCTTC,CASSLNREQGDYGYTF
.,TRBV10-3,.,TRBJ1-2,TGTGCCATCGACTCGGGGGGTTTCCCATATGGCTACACCTTC,CAIDSGGFPYGYTF
.,TRBV19,.,TRBJ1-4,TGTGCCAGTAACCATAGGGCCCTCAGGGGAGCAAATGAAAAACTGTTTTTT,CASNHRALRGANEKLFF
.,TRBV2,.,TRBJ1-2,TGTGCCAGCAGTGAACTACAGGGATTGAACTATGGCTACACCTTC,CASSELQGLNYGYTF
.,TRBV11-2,.,TRBJ1-1,TGTGCCAGCAGCTCTTCAACGGGAGGCACTGAAGCTTTCTTT,CASSSSTGGTEAFF
.,TRBV3-1/TRBV3-2,few,TRBJ1-3,TGTGCCAGCAGCCAAGTGAATCGGCCCGCGGGCGGAAACACCATATATTTT,CASSQVNRPAGGNTIYF
.,TRBV11-2,.,TRBJ1-2,TGTGCCAGCACCCCTCTTTCGATGGGTGAGCGCTATGGCTACACCTTC,CASTPLSMGERYGYTF
.,TRBV7-8,.,TRBJ1-4,TGTGCCAGCAGCCTCCCCATAGGGGGTAATGAAAAACTGTTTTTT,CASSLPIGGNEKLFF
TRBD1,TRBV7-9,.,TRBJ1-1,TGTGCCAGCAGCCGGAAGACAGGGGGCACTGAAGCTTTCTTT,CASSRKTGGTEAFF
TRBD1,TRBV19,once,TRBJ1-3,TGTGCCAGTTACCAACAGGGGGCGTATGGAAACACCATATATTTT,CASYQQGAYGNTIYF
.,TRBV5-1,once,TRBJ1-1,TGCGCCAGCAGCGCTCGACAGGAGAGCACTGAAGCTTTCTTT,CASSARQESTEAFF
.,TRBV3-1/TRBV3-2,.,TRBJ2-3,TGTGCCAGCAGCCAAGTGGGAGGAGTCAGCACAGATACGCAGTATTTT,CASSQVGGVSTDTQYF
TRBD2,TRBV5-4,once,TRBJ2-1,TGTGCCAGCAGCCAAAGCGGGGGGGGCCATGAGCAGTTCTTC,CASSQSGGGHEQFF
.,TRBV5-4,.,TRBJ1-2,TGTGCCAGCAGCTTCGAGACGAACGGCAGGCGCTATGGCTACACCTTC,CASSFETNGRRYGYTF
TRBD1,TRBV4-2,.,TRBJ1-3,TGTGCCAGCAGCCAAGAGATCGGGACAGGGCAATGGAACACCATATATTTT,CASSQEIGTGQWNTIYF
.,TRBV9,.,TRBJ2-3,TGTGCCAGCAGCGTAGTGGCTTCAGATACGCAGTATTTT,CASSVVASDTQYF
.,TRBV19,once,TRBJ2-7,TGTGCCACCCAACCCCCAGGGAACTACGAGCAGTACTTC,CATQPPGNYEQYF
.,TRBV14,.,TRBJ1-6,TGTGCCAGCAGCCAAGATTGGAAGCGGAGCTATAATTCACCCCTCCACTTT,CASSQDWKRSYNSPLHF
TRBD1,TRBV19,.,TRBJ1-1,TGTGCCAGTAGTACCCACAGGGGAGGCGGCAACACTGAAGCTTTCTTT,CASSTHRGGGNTEAFF
.,TRBV6-5,.,TRBJ1-2,TGTGCCAGCAGTTACTCAAGGGGAAGCTATGGCTACACCTTC,CASSYSRGSYGYTF
.,TRBV6-1,.,TRBJ1-3,TGTGCCAGCAGTGTGGGAGCAGGGAGGTCCGGAAACACCATATATTTT,CASSVGAGRSGNTIYF
.,TRBV4-1,once,TRBJ2-7,TGCGCCAGCAGCCAAGATGGACAGATCTACGAGCAGTACTTC,CASSQDGQIYEQYF
TRBD2,TRBV27,.,TRBJ2-3,TGTGCCAGCACTTCGGGGGGGGCTGGGGTAGATACGCAGTATTTT,CASTSGGAGVDTQYF
.,TRBV12-5,.,TRBJ1-1,TGTGCTAGTGGAAAGGACAGAATGAACACTGAAGCTTTCTTT,CASGKDRMNTEAFF
TRBD1,TRBV5-1,few,TRBJ1-6,TGCGCCAGCAGGGCCGGGACAGGGGATTCACCCCTCCACTTT,CASRAGTGDSPLHF
.,TRBV19,.,TRBJ1-4,TGTGCCAGTAGTATTTCGGGGTGGGATGAAAAACTGTTTTTT,CASSISGWDEKLFF
.,TRBV20-1,once,TRBJ1-5,TGCAGTGCTAGTAGCGGGAACAGCAATCAGCCCCAGCATTTT,CSASSGNSNQPQHF
TRBD2,TRBV19,.,TRBJ2-7,TGTGCCAGTAGCGGGGGGGCCAGTGAGCAGTACTTC,CASSGGASEQYF
TRBD2,TRBV5-1,.,TRBJ2-3,TGCGCCAGCAGCTTGACTAGCGGGCCCACAGATACGCAGTATTTT,CASSLTSGPTDTQYF
TRBD1,TRBV29-1,.,TRBJ1-5,TGCAGCGCCTCAGGGGGTGACAATCAGCCCCAGCATTTT,CSASGGDNQPQHF
TRBD1,TRBV4-1,once,TRBJ1-4,TGCGCCAGCAGCCATCCGGACAGGCTTAATGAAAAACTGTTTTTT,CASSHPDRLNEKLFF
.,TRBV19,once,TRBJ2-3,TGTGCCAGTAGTCACCGAGGGGGTAGCACAGATACGCAGTATTTT,CASSHRGGSTDTQYF
.,TRBV6-5,.,TRBJ1-6,TGTGCCAGCAGTATTAAGCGGTATAATTCACCCCTCCACTTT,CASSIKRYNSPLHF
TRBD2,TRBV9,.,TRBJ2-3,TGTGCCAGCAGCGTAGGGCCAGCGGGGCAGACAGATACGCAGTATTTT,CASSVGPAGQTDTQYF
.,TRBV6-5,.,TRBJ1-2,TGTGCCAGCAGTTACGGGCAGGGGAATCACTATGGCTACACCTTC,CASSYGQGNHYGYTF